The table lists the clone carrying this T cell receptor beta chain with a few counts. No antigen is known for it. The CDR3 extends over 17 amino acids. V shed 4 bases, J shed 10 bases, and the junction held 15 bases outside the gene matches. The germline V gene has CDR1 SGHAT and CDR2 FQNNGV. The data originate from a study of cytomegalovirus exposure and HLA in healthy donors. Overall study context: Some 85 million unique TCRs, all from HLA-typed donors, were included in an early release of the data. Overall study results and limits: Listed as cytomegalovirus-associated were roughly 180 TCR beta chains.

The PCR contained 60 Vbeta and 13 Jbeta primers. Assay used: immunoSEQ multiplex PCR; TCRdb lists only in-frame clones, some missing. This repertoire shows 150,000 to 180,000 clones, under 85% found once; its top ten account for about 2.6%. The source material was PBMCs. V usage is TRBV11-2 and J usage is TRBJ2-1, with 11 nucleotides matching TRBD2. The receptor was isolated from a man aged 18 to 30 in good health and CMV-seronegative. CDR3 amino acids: CASSSLGLAGGDTEQFF. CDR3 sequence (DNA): TGTGCCAGCAGCTCTCTTGGTCTAGCGGGGGGTGATACCGAGCAGTTCTTC.